These 17 T cell receptor beta chains share one sample of origin, sequenced in a study of blood T cell repertoires in COVID-19. TCRdb's table, derived via immunoSEQ multiplex PCR, lists solely in-frame clones and lacks some. The profile shows about 180,000 clones, roughly 85% of them singletons. Source material: peripheral blood. The receptors come from a man between 60 and 70 years old with acute or convalescent COVID-19.

The V gene is TRBV7-2, the J gene TRBJ2-4; D is ambiguous. The CDR3 length is 13 residues. The V gene lost 5 bases and the J gene lost 8 bases, with 13 bases spanning the gap. The germline V gene has CDR1 SGHTA and CDR2 FQGNSA. The CDR3 sequence is CASSKTLGDIQYF. CDR3 in DNA: TGTGCCAGCAGCAAGACCCTAGGTGACATTCAGTACTTC. The complete variable domain, with remaining parts taken from reference TRBV7-2 and TRBJ2-4, reads GAGVSQSPSNKVTEKGKDVELRCDPISGHTALYWYRQSLGQGLEFLIYFQGNSAPDKSGLPSDRFSAERTGGSVSTLTIQRTQQEDSAVYLCASSKTLGDIQYFGAGTRLSVL.

The chain couples TRBV27 to TRBJ2-7; D not resolved. The CDR3 consists of 16 residues. Germline V gene sequence: CDR1 MNHEY, CDR2 SMNVEV (reference sequence). Trimming pared 2 bases from V and 5 bases from J, leaving 19 bases between. CDR3 coding DNA: TGTGCCAGCAGTTTAACTCGAGGCAGTGGAAGTCACGAGCAGTACTTC. As protein: CASSLTRGSGSHEQYF.

The V call is TRBV19, the J call TRBJ2-3; 9 bases map to TRBD1. CDR1 and CDR2 from the germline V gene are LNHDA and SQIVND (reference sequence). Losses at the gene ends were 4 bases for V and 0 bases for J; bases not matched to a gene: 5. The CDR3 spans 16 residues. The CDR3: CASSRQGGGSTDTQYF. The CDR3 DNA is TGTGCCAGTAGTAGACAGGGGGGCGGGAGCACAGATACGCAGTATTTT.

The J gene is TRBJ2-7, the V gene TRBV11-2; the match to TRBD1 covers 7 bases. Unmatched junction bases numbered 3, after V lost 1 base and J lost 3 bases. Germline V gene sequence: CDR1 SGHAT, CDR2 FQNNGV. The CDR3 is 14 amino acids. DNA for the CDR3: TGTGCCAGCAGCTTAGCTGGACAGGACTACGAGCAGTACTTC. This sequence encodes CASSLAGQDYEQYF.

The rearrangement joins TRBV5-4 to TRBJ1-1; TRBD1 matches at 8 bases. This CDR3 region has 16 residues. Losses at the gene ends were 4 bases for V and 4 bases for J; bases not matched to a gene: 12. Looked up from germline, CDR1 is SGHNT and CDR2 is YYREEE (reference sequence). The CDR3 loop reads CASSGDRTWGSTEAFF. The CDR3 coding sequence is TGTGCCAGCAGCGGGGACAGGACTTGGGGTAGCACTGAAGCTTTCTTT. Variable domain in full (rest from reference TRBV5-4 and TRBJ1-1): ETGVTQSPTHLIKTRGQQVTLRCSSQSGHNTVSWYQQALGQGPQFIFQYYREEENGRGNFPPRFSGLQFPNYSSELNVNALELDDSALYLCASSGDRTWGSTEAFFGQGTRLTVV.

The V call is TRBV27, the J call TRBJ1-1; D uncertain. The germline CDR1 and CDR2 sequences are MNHEY and SMNVEV (reference sequence). The germline V and J ends were trimmed by 5 bases and 0 bases, with 13 bases remaining between them. CDR3 length: 15 residues. The DNA of the CDR3 is TGTGCCAGCAGTCCCCGTGGCAGATTGAACACTGAAGCTTTCTTT. Translation gives CASSPRGRLNTEAFF.

The chain has TRBV4-3 and TRBJ1-5, with D perhaps TRBD1 (5 bases). This CDR3 comprises 15 residues. V was pared by 0 bases and J by 4 bases, with 10 bases between. Per the germline V gene, CDR1 is LGHNA and CDR2 is YSLEER. The CDR3 loop reads CASSQDRGSNQPQHF. The DNA for the CDR3 is TGCGCCAGCAGCCAAGATCGGGGGTCGAATCAGCCCCAGCATTTT.

The rearrangement uses TRBV12-3 or TRBV12-4 and TRBJ1-1; D remains unclear. There are 13 residues in the CDR3. With 3 bases removed from V and 5 bases from J, the gap between germline ends came to 10 bases. The CDR3 reads CASSFGSGTEAFF. The CDR3 DNA is TGTGCCAGCAGTTTCGGGAGTGGGACTGAAGCTTTCTTT.

Regarding this clone: Other DNA sequences in this specimen translate into the identical CDR3. The J gene is TRBJ2-7, the V gene TRBV4-2, with TRBD2 matching 9 bases. The CDR3 is 15 residues long. Germline CDR1 is LGHNA and CDR2 is YNFKEQ. J gave up 2 bases and V 1 base, and 3 bases lay outside the gene matches. CDR3 in DNA: TGTGCCAGCAGCCAAGTAGCGGGAGAAACCTACGAGCAGTACTTC. Residues: CASSQVAGETYEQYF.

This rearrangement joins TRBV3-1 (or the pseudogene TRBV3-2) to TRBJ1-4, with D possibly being TRBD1 (5 bases). Germline loops: CDR1 LGHDT, CDR2 YNNKEL (reference sequence). V lost 0 bases and J 5 bases, leaving 10 bases between the germline ends. The length of the CDR3 is 15 residues. The CDR3: CASSQERTSNEKLFF. In DNA form, the CDR3 reads TGTGCCAGCAGCCAAGAACGGACATCGAATGAAAAACTGTTTTTT.

V gene TRBV28 combines with J gene TRBJ2-1; 8 positions match TRBD2. Germline lookup yields CDR1 MDHEN and CDR2 SYDVKM. The CDR3 loop spans 14 amino acids. V was clipped by 11 bases and J by 7 bases; unmatched bases: 13. CDR3 coding DNA: TGTGCCGCGCGGGGGGCCGATAAGGGGAATGAGCAGTTCTTC. It specifies CAARGADKGNEQFF.

In this sample, this clone turned up a few times. The chain combines TRBV6-5 with TRBJ1-1; D gene unclear. CDR3 length: 13 residues. Germline V gene sequence: CDR1 MNHEY, CDR2 SVGAGI. With 8 bases removed from V and 4 bases from J, the gap between germline ends came to 14 bases. CDR3 coding DNA: TGTGCCAGCCGGGCCGACGGGAGCACTGAAGCTTTCTTT. This gives the protein CASRADGSTEAFF.

This chain uses TRBV5-1 with TRBJ2-6; D might be TRBD1 (6 bases). V was shortened by 4 bases and J by 0 bases, with 11 bases between the two germline ends. This CDR3 spans 16 amino acids. Germline V gene data show CDR1 as SGHRS and CDR2 as YFSETQ. In nucleotides, the CDR3 is TGCGCCAGCAGCATAGGACAGAGCTCTGGGGCCAACGTCCTGACTTTC. Its translation is CASSIGQSSGANVLTF.

This rearrangement joins TRBV3-1 (or the pseudogene TRBV3-2) to TRBJ2-5; the match to TRBD2 covers 7 bases. Trimming took 1 base from V and 6 from J; bases not matched to a gene: 17. CDR1 and CDR2 (germline): LGHDT, YNNKEL (reference sequence). The CDR3 has 18 residues. The CDR3 region has the DNA TGTGCCAGCAGCCAAGCGTACGAGAAGCGGGATCTGGAGAAGACCCAGTACTTC. Its translation is CASSQAYEKRDLEKTQYF.

This clone was detected a few times. The chain joins TRBV2 to TRBJ2-1; 7 nucleotides line up with TRBD2. The V gene end was trimmed by 5 bases and the J gene end by 6 bases; junction bases not matched to a gene: 10. This CDR3 has 15 residues. CDR1 and CDR2 (germline): SNHLY, FYNNEI. CDR3 in DNA: TGTGCCAGCAGTCGACTAGCCCGAAGGGGCAATGAGCAGTTCTTC. It is translated as CASSRLARRGNEQFF.

This chain joins TRBV7-9 and TRBJ2-7; 8 nucleotides match TRBD1. V shed 4 bases, J shed 4 bases, and the junction held 12 bases outside the gene matches. The CDR3 is 16 amino acids. Germline V lookup: CDR1 SEHNR, CDR2 FQNEAQ (reference sequence). In DNA, the CDR3 is TGTGCCAGCAGCTCCTGGGGCCGCGGACAGGGTTACGAGCAGTACTTC. Encoded protein: CASSSWGRGQGYEQYF.

This chain joins TRBV27 and TRBJ2-3; 14 bases fit TRBD2. The CDR3 consists of 20 residues. Germline V gives CDR1 MNHEY, CDR2 SMNVEV (reference sequence). V shed 5 bases and J 0 bases; nucleotides not matched to a gene: 13. The CDR3 DNA sequence: TGTGCCAGCAGTGGTCGCGGACTAGCGGGAGGAGGGTTGAGCACAGATACGCAGTATTTT. This encodes CASSGRGLAGGGLSTDTQYF.